This T cell receptor (beta chain) stems from a study of identifying expanded T cells in peripheral blood. Study results and limitations: Over two and four weeks, about 15 and 19 clones changed, versus around 1.3 between replicates. Roughly two-week clone count variance significantly increased as total template count grew.

In regard to this clone: The antigen is undetermined.

Trimming cost V 6 bases and J 1 base, with 10 bases left between them. Germline lookup yields CDR1 SQVTM and CDR2 ANQGSEA. This CDR3 contains 13 residues. Healthy donors had no documented immune events, such as infections, while sampled. The method was immunoSEQ multiplex PCR; TCRdb's version includes in-frame clones alone and lacks a portion of them. The sample carries some 130,000 clones, 75% to 90% recorded once. This chain uses TRBV29-1 with TRBJ1-3; D is unresolved. The sequence derives from a person between 18 and 75 years old in good health. Material for sequencing was blood. CDR3 sequence: CSVSGVSGNTIYF. The CDR3 region has the DNA TGCAGCGTCTCCGGGGTATCTGGAAACACCATATATTTT.